The text below deals with one T cell receptor (beta chain). The data are from a study of cytomegalovirus exposure and HLA in healthy donors. With 60 Vbeta and 13 Jbeta primers, the PCR was carried out. The repertoire was sequenced with immunoSEQ multiplex PCR; TCRdb's copy has only in-frame clones and lacks some. The sample contains 150,000 or so clones, 64% of which appear only once. The CDR3 runs 12 residues. The V gene's germline CDR1 is ENHRY and CDR2 SYGVKD. Specimen: PBMCs. The chain links TRBV10-3 to TRBJ2-5, with D perhaps matching TRBD1 (6 bases). Judging by the DNA end, TRBJ2-7 fits better; the J call may be wrong. The TCR was taken from a woman between 25 and 40 years old in good health and CMV-seropositive. CDR3 in amino acids: CAIAGQSYEQYF. CDR3 nucleotides: TGTGCCATCGCCGGACAGAGCTACGAGCAGTACTTC.